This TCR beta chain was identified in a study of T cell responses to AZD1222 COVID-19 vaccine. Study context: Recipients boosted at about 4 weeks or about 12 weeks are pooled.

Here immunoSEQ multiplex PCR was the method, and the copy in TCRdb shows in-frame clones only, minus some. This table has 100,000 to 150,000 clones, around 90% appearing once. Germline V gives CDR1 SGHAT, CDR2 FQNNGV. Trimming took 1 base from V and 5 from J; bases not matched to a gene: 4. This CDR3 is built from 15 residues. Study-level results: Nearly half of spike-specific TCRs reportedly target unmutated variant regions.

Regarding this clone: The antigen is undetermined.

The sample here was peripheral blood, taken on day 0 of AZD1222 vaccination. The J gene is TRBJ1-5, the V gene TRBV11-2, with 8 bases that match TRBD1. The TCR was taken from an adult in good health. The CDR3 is CASSLVAGGHQPQHF. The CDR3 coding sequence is TGTGCCAGCAGCTTAGTGGCAGGGGGCCATCAGCCCCAGCATTTT.